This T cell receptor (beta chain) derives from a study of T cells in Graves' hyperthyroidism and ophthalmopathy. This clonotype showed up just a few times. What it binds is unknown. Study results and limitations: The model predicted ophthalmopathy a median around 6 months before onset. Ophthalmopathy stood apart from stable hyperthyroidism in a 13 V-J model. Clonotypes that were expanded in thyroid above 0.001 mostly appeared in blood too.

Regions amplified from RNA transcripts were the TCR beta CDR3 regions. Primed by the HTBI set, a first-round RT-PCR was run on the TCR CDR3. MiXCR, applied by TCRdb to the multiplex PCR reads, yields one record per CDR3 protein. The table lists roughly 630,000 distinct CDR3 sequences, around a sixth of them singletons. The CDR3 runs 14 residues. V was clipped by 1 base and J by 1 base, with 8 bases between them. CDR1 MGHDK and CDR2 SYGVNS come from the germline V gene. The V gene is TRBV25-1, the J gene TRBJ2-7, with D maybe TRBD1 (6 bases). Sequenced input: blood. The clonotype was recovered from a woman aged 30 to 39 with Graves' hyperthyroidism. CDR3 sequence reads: CASSEWDKSYEQYF. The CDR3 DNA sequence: TGTGCCAGCAGTGAATGGGACAAATCCTACGAGCAGTACTTC.